The 28 T cell receptor beta chains in this list originate from one sample, sequenced in a study of shared clonotypes between healthy human individuals. Some clones are missing from TCRdb's copy, which holds only in-frame ones; the method was immunoSEQ multiplex PCR. The sample consists of about 820,000 clones, 90% to 95% of them appearing once. Naive CD8 cells were CD45RO-negative, positively selected for CCR7, excluding terminally differentiated effector memory CD45RA+ cells. Sequencing was carried out using naive CD8+ T cells sorted from blood. These receptors were obtained from a man aged 30 to 45 in good health.

This chain uses TRBV30 with TRBJ1-2; 7 nucleotides match TRBD1. With V trimmed by 4 bases and J by 4 bases, 12 bases remained unmatched. The CDR3 runs to 15 residues. CDR1 is GTSNPN and CDR2 is SVGIG in the germline V gene (reference sequence). CDR3 DNA sequence: TGTGCCTGGACCCAAAAGGAGGGGGCTCTCTATGGCTACACCTTC. The encoded protein is CAWTQKEGALYGYTF. Based on the CDR3 plus reference TRBV30 and TRBJ1-2, the full variable domain is SQTIHQWPATLVQPVGSPLSLECTVEGTSNPNLYWYRQAAGRGLQLLFYSVGIGQISSEVPQNLSASRPQDRQFILSSKKLLLSDSGFYLCAWTQKEGALYGYTFGSGTRLTVV.

Comments on this clone: Other DNA sequences of this sample code for an identical CDR3. This rearrangement joins TRBV27 to TRBJ2-1; a possible D gene is TRBD1 (6 bases). This CDR3 has 14 residues. The V end lost 1 base, the J end lost 4 bases, and 8 bases lay between the germline ends. CDR1 is MNHEY, CDR2 SMNVEV, per germline (reference sequence). CDR3 sequence reads: CASSLLDSYNEQFF. The CDR3 DNA reads as TGTGCCAGCAGTTTATTGGACAGTTACAATGAGCAGTTCTTC.

This chain links TRBV27 with TRBJ2-7; 9 nucleotides match TRBD1. The CDR3 length is 17 residues. The V and J ends lost 5 bases and 3 bases, in that order; junction bases with no gene match: 14. The germline V gene has CDR1 MNHEY and CDR2 SMNVEV (reference sequence). The CDR3 DNA follows: TGTGCCAGCAGTCTCATCCGGTCTGGGGGACAGGGCTACGAGCAGTACTTC. Amino acid sequence: CASSLIRSGGQGYEQYF.

The chain recombines TRBV30 with TRBJ2-4; D unclear. Germline loops: CDR1 GTSNPN, CDR2 SVGIG (reference sequence). This CDR3 is built from 13 residues. V was pared by 4 bases and J by 0 bases, with 7 bases between. The CDR3 region is CAWNDLAKNIQYF. The CDR3 coding sequence is TGTGCCTGGAACGACTTAGCCAAAAACATTCAGTACTTC.

The chain uses TRBV9 and TRBJ2-1, with no clear D. V was cut by 0 bases and J by 7 bases, with 8 bases left in between. The germline CDR1 and CDR2 sequences are SGDLS and YYNGEE. CDR3 length: 13 residues. The CDR3 spells CASSVEGRNEQFF. In DNA form, the CDR3 reads TGTGCCAGCAGCGTAGAGGGTAGGAATGAGCAGTTCTTC.

The chain has TRBV6-5 and TRBJ2-7; D not resolved. With 6 bases removed from V and 2 bases from J, the gap between germline ends came to 11 bases. This CDR3 is built from 13 residues. Looked up from germline, CDR1 is MNHEY and CDR2 is SVGAGI. The CDR3 sequence is CASSVGHTYEQYF. The CDR3 DNA follows: TGTGCCAGCAGCGTCGGCCATACCTACGAGCAGTACTTC.

J is TRBJ2-7 and V is TRBV7-9, with D unresolved. This CDR3 region has 13 residues. CDR1 and CDR2 from the germline V gene are SEHNR and FQNEAQ (reference sequence). Trimming removed 1 base from V and 6 bases from J, with 10 bases in between. The CDR3: CASSLGPQTEQYF. CDR3 nucleotide sequence: TGTGCCAGCAGCTTAGGGCCCCAGACCGAGCAGTACTTC.

The chain couples TRBV7-8 to TRBJ2-7; TRBD2 matches 10 bases. CDR1 and CDR2 from the germline V gene are SGHVS and FQNEAQ. The CDR3 is made up of 17 amino acids. J gave up 3 bases and V 3 bases, and 11 bases lay outside the gene matches. CDR3 coding DNA: TGTGCCAGCAGCTTGTCGGGGGGACTAGCGAGCCTCTACGAGCAGTACTTC. Residues: CASSLSGGLASLYEQYF.

The rearrangement joins TRBV27 to TRBJ2-7; 10 bases are shared with TRBD2. CDR3 size: 16 residues. Germline V gene sequence: CDR1 MNHEY, CDR2 SMNVEV (reference sequence). V was pared by 7 bases and J by 4 bases, with 13 bases of the junction left unmatched. CDR3 bases: TGTGCCAGCACCACTATCGGGGTACTAGCGGGGTACGAGCAGTACTTC. Its translation: CASTTIGVLAGYEQYF.

The chain employs TRBV4-1 and TRBJ2-7; TRBD2 matches at 10 bases. The CDR3 covers 16 residues. The J segment lost 5 bases and the V segment lost 2 bases, leaving 9 bases of the junction unmatched. Germline V gene sequence: CDR1 MGHRA, CDR2 YSYEKL. The CDR3 protein is CASSQPSSGSLDEQYF. CDR3 bases: TGCGCCAGCAGCCAACCCTCTAGCGGGAGTTTGGACGAGCAGTACTTC.

The chain employs TRBV19 and TRBJ2-2; D is unclear. The V gene's germline CDR1 is LNHDA and CDR2 SQIVND (reference sequence). The CDR3 is 12 amino acids. The ends were cut back, 6 bases at V and 4 bases at J, with 6 bases in the middle. CDR3 sequence reads: CASRILTGELFF. The DNA of the CDR3 is TGTGCCAGTAGGATACTCACCGGGGAGCTGTTTTTT.

The V and J genes are TRBV9 and TRBJ1-1; D is possibly TRBD1 (6 bases). CDR1 is SGDLS, CDR2 YYNGEE, per germline. There are 14 residues in the CDR3. V was trimmed by 3 bases and J by 4 bases, leaving 13 bases between them. CDR3 nucleotides: TGTGCCAGCAGCGAACAGGGATTCGGCACTGAAGCTTTCTTT. Translating gives CASSEQGFGTEAFF.

This clone is a singleton in its sample. The chain carries TRBV15 and TRBJ2-7; D is unresolved. The CDR3 runs to 17 residues. Trimming took off 0 bases at V and 2 bases at J, with 17 bases between the two ends. Looked up from germline, CDR1 is LNHNV and CDR2 is YYDKDF (reference sequence). CDR3 protein: CATSRDPPKLATYEQYF. The DNA of the CDR3 is TGTGCCACCAGCAGAGATCCCCCCAAGCTCGCGACCTACGAGCAGTACTTC.

Of note for this clone: In the same sample, other DNA sequences code for this CDR3. The chain joins TRBV7-9 to TRBJ2-1; D gene ambiguous. Looked up from germline, CDR1 is SEHNR and CDR2 is FQNEAQ (reference sequence). V gave up 5 bases and J gave up 2 bases, with 13 bases separating them. The CDR3 length is 15 residues. CDR3 sequence: CASSPPQGAYNEQFF. The CDR3 coding sequence is TGTGCCAGCAGCCCCCCTCAAGGAGCCTACAATGAGCAGTTCTTC.

V is TRBV7-2 and J is TRBJ2-2; 7 bases agree with TRBD2. Germline CDR1 and CDR2: SGHTA and FQGNSA. V dropped 1 base and J dropped 5; count of bases not matched to a gene: 4. The CDR3 contains 15 residues. The chain's CDR3 is CASSLVTGGTGELFF. CDR3 DNA: TGTGCCAGCAGCTTAGTAACGGGGGGTACCGGGGAGCTGTTTTTT.

The gene calls are TRBV28 and TRBJ1-2, with TRBD1 as a possible D gene (6 bases). V gave up 5 bases and J gave up 4 bases, with 23 bases separating them. This CDR3 is built from 17 residues. Germline V lookup: CDR1 MDHEN, CDR2 SYDVKM. The CDR3 DNA sequence: TGTGCCAGCAGTACGCGGCTTTGGGGGCAACAGGCCTATGGCTACACCTTC. Its protein is CASSTRLWGQQAYGYTF.

This sequence joins TRBV4-1 and TRBJ2-1, with D perhaps matching TRBD1 or TRBD2 (6 bases each). Germline V lookup: CDR1 MGHRA, CDR2 YSYEKL. The V end was cut by 2 bases, the J end by 5 bases, with 10 bases between. The CDR3 is 14 amino acids. As DNA, the CDR3 is TGCGCCAGCAGCCAATTGGAGGGGGACAATGAGCAGTTCTTC. Amino acids: CASSQLEGDNEQFF.

V usage is TRBV5-5 and J usage is TRBJ2-1, with 7 bases fitting TRBD2. Germline values: CDR1 SGHKS, CDR2 YYEKEE (reference sequence). V shed 0 bases, J shed 3 bases, and the junction held 3 bases outside the gene matches. This CDR3 is built from 15 residues. The CDR3: CASSLELADYNEQFF. Written as DNA, the CDR3 is TGTGCCAGCAGCTTGGAGCTAGCGGACTACAATGAGCAGTTCTTC.

This sequence joins TRBV14 and TRBJ2-1; 7 positions agree with TRBD2. With V trimmed by 4 bases and J by 10 bases, 10 bases remained unmatched. From germline, CDR1 is SGHDN and CDR2 FVKESK. The CDR3 is 14 amino acids. DNA for the CDR3: TGTGCCAGCAGCCTGTGGGGCGGGAGCGGCGAGCAGTTCTTC. It yields the protein CASSLWGGSGEQFF.

Here the CDR3 reads CASSLGGSGNTIYF. The CDR3, as DNA: TGTGCCAGCAGCTTAGGAGGTAGTGGAAACACCATATATTTT. The gene calls are TRBV7-9 and TRBJ1-3; D is ambiguous. Germline V gives CDR1 SEHNR, CDR2 FQNEAQ (reference sequence). V lost 1 base to trimming and J lost 3 bases, with 7 bases between them. This CDR3 is 14 amino acids long.

The chain is built from TRBV19 and TRBJ2-7; tentative D call: TRBD2 (5 bases). Germline assignment: CDR1 LNHDA and CDR2 SQIVND (reference sequence). Trimming pared 5 bases from V and 2 bases from J, leaving 16 bases between. The CDR3 consists of 15 residues. CDR3 loop: CASSFSPEGPYEQYF. Here the CDR3 DNA reads TGTGCCAGTAGTTTCAGCCCCGAGGGTCCCTACGAGCAGTACTTC.

This rearrangement joins TRBV27 to TRBJ1-4; D might be TRBD1 (5 bases). The V end was cut by 6 bases, the J end by 10 bases, with 18 bases between. Germline-derived CDR1 and CDR2 are MNHEY and SMNVEV (reference sequence). The CDR3 runs to 14 residues. The CDR3 spells CASSPGGGRRKLFF. CDR3 nucleotide sequence: TGTGCCAGCAGCCCAGGCGGGGGTAGGAGAAAACTGTTTTTT.

Note on this clone: Other DNA sequences within the sample encode an identical CDR3. The chain combines TRBV6-1 with TRBJ2-7; D is unresolved. The CDR3 extends over 11 amino acids. The germline gives CDR1 MNHNS, CDR2 SASEGT. The V gene lost 1 base and the J gene lost 10 bases, with 8 bases spanning the gap. The CDR3 loop is CASSEGGRQYF. For the CDR3, the DNA is TGTGCCAGCAGTGAAGGCGGTCGCCAGTACTTC.

The chain links TRBV19 to TRBJ2-1, with TRBD2 matching 10 bases. V dropped 5 bases and J dropped 7; count of bases not matched to a gene: 14. The CDR3 covers 17 residues. CDR1 and CDR2 (germline): LNHDA, SQIVND (reference sequence). Written as DNA, the CDR3 is TGTGCCAGTAGTCTTTTTCCGACAGGGACTAGCGTTAATGAGCAGTTCTTC. Translated: CASSLFPTGTSVNEQFF.

The table lists this clone with a count of one. The V and J genes are TRBV11-2 and TRBJ2-7; D unclear. Germline CDR1 SGHAT, CDR2 FQNNGV. The V end was cut by 1 base, the J end by 11 bases, with 9 bases between. There are 11 residues in the CDR3. CDR3 in amino acids: CASSLGSAKYF. The CDR3 DNA is TGTGCCAGCAGCTTAGGCAGCGCGAAGTACTTC.

The chain joins TRBV5-8 to TRBJ2-7, with D perhaps given as TRBD1 or TRBD2 (5 bases each). Germline V gene lookup returns CDR1 SGHTS and CDR2 YDEGEE. The ends were cut back, 0 bases at V and 6 bases at J, with 10 bases in the middle. The CDR3 contains 13 residues. CDR3 amino acids: CASSLAGASEQYF. CDR3 coding DNA: TGTGCCAGCAGCTTGGCCGGGGCGTCCGAGCAGTACTTC.

The chain couples TRBV9 to TRBJ2-3; 10 bases align to TRBD2. The V gene end was trimmed by 4 bases and the J gene end by 3 bases; junction bases not matched to a gene: 8. Germline V gene lookup returns CDR1 SGDLS and CDR2 YYNGEE. The CDR3 spans 16 residues. CDR3 bases: TGTGCCAGCAGCCCCCCCACTAGCGGGACAACAGATACGCAGTATTTT. Its protein is CASSPPTSGTTDTQYF.

The chain has TRBV7-2 and TRBJ2-1, with D possibly TRBD2 on 6 matching bases. The CDR3 is made up of 17 amino acids. The germline CDR1 and CDR2 sequences are SGHTA and FQGNSA. V lost 0 bases and J 2 bases, leaving 14 bases between the germline ends. Here the CDR3 DNA reads TGTGCCAGCAGCTTAGCAGGAGGGGCGGGAACCTACAATGAGCAGTTCTTC. Translation gives CASSLAGGAGTYNEQFF.